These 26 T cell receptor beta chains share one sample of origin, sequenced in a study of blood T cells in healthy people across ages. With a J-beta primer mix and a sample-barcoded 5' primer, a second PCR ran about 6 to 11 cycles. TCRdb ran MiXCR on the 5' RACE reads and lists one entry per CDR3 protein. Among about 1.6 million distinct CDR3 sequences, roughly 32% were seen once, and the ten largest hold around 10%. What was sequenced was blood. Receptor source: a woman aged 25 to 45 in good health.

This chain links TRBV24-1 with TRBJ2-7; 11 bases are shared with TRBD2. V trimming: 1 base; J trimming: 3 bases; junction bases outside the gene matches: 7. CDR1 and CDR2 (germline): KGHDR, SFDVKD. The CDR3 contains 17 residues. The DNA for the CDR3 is TGTGCCACCAGTGATTTTTCCAGACTAGCGGGAAACTACGAGCAGTACTTC. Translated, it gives CATSDFSRLAGNYEQYF.

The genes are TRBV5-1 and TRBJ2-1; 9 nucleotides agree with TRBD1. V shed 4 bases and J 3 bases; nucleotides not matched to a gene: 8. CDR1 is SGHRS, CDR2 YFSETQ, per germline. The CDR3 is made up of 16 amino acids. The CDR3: CASSPRTGVVYNEQFF. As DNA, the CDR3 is TGCGCCAGCAGCCCGCGGACAGGGGTAGTCTACAATGAGCAGTTCTTC.

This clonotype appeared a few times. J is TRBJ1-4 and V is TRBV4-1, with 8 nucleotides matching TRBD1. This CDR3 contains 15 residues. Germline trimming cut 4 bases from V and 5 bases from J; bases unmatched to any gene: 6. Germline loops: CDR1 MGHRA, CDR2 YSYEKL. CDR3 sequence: CASSRGTGRNEKLFF. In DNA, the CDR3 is TGCGCCAGCAGCCGGGGGACAGGCCGAAATGAAAAACTGTTTTTT.

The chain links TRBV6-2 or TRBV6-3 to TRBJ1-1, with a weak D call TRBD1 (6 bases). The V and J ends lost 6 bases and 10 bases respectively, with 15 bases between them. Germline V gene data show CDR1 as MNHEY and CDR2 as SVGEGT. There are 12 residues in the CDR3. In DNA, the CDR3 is TGTGCCAGCAGCCCGGCGGCCAGGGGAGCTTTCTTT. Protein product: CASSPAARGAFF.

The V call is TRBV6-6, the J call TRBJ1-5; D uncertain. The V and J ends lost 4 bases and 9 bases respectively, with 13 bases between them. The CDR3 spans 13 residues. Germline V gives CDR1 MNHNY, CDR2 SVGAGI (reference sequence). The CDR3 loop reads CASSFGLDRPQHF. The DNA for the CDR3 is TGTGCCAGCAGTTTTGGATTAGATCGGCCCCAGCATTTT.

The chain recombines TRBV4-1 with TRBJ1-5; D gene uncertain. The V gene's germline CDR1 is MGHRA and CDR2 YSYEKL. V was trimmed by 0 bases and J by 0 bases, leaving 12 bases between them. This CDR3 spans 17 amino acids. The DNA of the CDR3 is TGCGCCAGCAGCCAAGACCTACAGTCTAATAGCAATCAGCCCCAGCATTTT. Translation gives CASSQDLQSNSNQPQHF.

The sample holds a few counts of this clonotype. The CDR3 protein is CSADRDRGMNTEAFF. For the CDR3, the DNA is TGCAGTGCTGACCGGGACAGGGGGATGAACACTGAAGCTTTCTTT. This chain links TRBV20-1 with TRBJ1-1, with TRBD1 identical over 11 bases. CDR3 size: 15 residues. The V gene's germline CDR1 is DFQATT and CDR2 SNEGSKA (reference sequence). The ends lost 5 bases at V and 0 bases at J; junction bases unmatched: 5.

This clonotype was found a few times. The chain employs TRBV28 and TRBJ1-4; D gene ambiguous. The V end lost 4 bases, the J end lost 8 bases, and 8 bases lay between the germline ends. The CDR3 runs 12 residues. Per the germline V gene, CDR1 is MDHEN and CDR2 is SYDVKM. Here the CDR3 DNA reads TGTGCCAGCAGTTCCCGACGGGAAAAACTGTTTTTT. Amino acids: CASSSRREKLFF.

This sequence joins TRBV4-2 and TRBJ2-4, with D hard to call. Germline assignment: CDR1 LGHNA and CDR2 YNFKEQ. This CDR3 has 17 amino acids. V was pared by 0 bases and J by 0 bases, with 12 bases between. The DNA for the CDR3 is TGTGCCAGCAGCCAAGATTTCGGATTATTAGCCAAAAACATTCAGTACTTC. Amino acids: CASSQDFGLLAKNIQYF.

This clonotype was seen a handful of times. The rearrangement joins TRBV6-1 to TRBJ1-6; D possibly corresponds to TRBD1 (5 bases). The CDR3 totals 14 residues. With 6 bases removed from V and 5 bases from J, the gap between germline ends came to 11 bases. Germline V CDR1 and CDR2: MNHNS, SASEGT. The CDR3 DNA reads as TGTGCCAGCAGGTGGGGAGGGGATAATTCACCCCTCCACTTT. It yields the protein CASRWGGDNSPLHF.

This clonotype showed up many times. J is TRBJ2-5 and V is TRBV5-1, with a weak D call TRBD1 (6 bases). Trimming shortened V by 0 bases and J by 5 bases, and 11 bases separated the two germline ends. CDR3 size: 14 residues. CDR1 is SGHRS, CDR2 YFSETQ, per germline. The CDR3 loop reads CASSLAGVRETQYF. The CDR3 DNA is TGCGCCAGCAGCTTGGCAGGGGTTCGCGAGACCCAGTACTTC.

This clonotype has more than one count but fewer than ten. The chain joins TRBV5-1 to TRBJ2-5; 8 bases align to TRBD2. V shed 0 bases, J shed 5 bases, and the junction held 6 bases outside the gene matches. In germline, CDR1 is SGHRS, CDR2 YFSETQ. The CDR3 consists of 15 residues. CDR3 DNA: TGCGCCAGCAGCTTGGCCAGCGGGAGTGGTGAGACCCAGTACTTC. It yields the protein CASSLASGSGETQYF.

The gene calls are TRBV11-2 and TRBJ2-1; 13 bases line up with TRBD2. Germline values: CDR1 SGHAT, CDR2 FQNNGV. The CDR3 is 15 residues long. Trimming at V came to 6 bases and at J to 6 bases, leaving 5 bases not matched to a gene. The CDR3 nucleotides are TGTGCCAGCAGACTAGCGGGGGGGGAGGGCAATGAGCAGTTCTTC. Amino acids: CASRLAGGEGNEQFF.

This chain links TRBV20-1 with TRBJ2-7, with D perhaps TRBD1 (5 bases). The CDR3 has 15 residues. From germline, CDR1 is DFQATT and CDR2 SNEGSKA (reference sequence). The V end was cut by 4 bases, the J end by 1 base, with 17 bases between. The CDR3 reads CSATGSRSPSYEQYF. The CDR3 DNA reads TGCAGTGCTACAGGGTCCCGTTCCCCTTCCTACGAGCAGTACTTC.

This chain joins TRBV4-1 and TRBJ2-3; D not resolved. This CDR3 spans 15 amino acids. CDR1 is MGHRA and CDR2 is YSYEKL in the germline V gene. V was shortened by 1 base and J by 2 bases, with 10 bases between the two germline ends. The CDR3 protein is CASSQGGLITDTQYF. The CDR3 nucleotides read TGCGCCAGCAGCCAAGGGGGTCTAATCACAGATACGCAGTATTTT.

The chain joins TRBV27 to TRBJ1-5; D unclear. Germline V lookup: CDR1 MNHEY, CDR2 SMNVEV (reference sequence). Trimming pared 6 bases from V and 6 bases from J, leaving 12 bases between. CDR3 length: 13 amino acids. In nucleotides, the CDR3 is TGTGCCAGCAGCGAGCAGCGGGGTCAGCCCCAGCATTTT. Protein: CASSEQRGQPQHF.

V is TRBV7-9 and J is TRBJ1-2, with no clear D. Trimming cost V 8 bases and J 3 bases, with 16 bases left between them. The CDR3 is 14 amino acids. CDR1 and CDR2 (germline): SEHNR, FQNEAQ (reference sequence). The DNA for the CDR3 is TGTGCCAGCCGAGCGATGGGCCTTTACTATGGCTACACCTTC. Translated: CASRAMGLYYGYTF.

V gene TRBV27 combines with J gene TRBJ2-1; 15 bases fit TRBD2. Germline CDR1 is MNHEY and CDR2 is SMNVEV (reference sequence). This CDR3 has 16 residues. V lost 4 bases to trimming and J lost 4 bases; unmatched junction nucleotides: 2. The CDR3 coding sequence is TGTGCCAGCAGTTCAGGGACTAGCGGGAGGTACAATGAGCAGTTCTTC. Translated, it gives CASSSGTSGRYNEQFF.

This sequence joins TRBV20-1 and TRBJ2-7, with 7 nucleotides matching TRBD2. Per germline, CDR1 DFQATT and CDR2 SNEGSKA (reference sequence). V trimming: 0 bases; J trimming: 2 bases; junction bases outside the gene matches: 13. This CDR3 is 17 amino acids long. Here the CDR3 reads CSARDSGGRTSPYEQYF. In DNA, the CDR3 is TGCAGTGCTAGAGATTCGGGGGGAAGGACTTCACCCTACGAGCAGTACTTC.

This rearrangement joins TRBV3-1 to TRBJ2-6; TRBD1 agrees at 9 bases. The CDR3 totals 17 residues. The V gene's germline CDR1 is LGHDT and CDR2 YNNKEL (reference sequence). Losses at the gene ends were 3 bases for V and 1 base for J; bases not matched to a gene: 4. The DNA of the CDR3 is TGTGCCAGCAGCCAGAGACAGGGGGTGTCTGGGGCCAACGTCCTGACTTTC. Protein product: CASSQRQGVSGANVLTF.

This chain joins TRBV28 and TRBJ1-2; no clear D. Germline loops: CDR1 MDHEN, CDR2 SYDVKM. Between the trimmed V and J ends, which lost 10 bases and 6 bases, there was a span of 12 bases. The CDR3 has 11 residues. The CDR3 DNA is TGTGCCACCCATCAAGCTGATGGCTACACCTTC. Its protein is CATHQADGYTF.

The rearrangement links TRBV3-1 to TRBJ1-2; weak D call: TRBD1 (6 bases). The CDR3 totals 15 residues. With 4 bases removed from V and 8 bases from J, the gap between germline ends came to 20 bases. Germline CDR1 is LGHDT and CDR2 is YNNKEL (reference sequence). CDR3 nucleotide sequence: TGTGCCAGCAGCCGAGGGGATAGTACAGGGTTAGGCTACACCTTC. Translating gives CASSRGDSTGLGYTF.

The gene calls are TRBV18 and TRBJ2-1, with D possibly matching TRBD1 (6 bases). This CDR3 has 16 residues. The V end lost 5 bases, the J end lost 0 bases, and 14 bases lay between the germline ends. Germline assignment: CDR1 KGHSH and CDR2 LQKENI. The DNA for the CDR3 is TGTGCCAGCTCAGTCTCACAGGGTATCTCCTACAATGAGCAGTTCTTC. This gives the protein CASSVSQGISYNEQFF.

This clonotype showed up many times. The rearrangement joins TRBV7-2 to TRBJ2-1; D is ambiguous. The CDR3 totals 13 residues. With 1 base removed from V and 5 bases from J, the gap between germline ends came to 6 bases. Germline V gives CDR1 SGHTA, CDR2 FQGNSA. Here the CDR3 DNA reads TGTGCCAGCAGCTTAGGCCTAAACAATGAGCAGTTCTTC. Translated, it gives CASSLGLNNEQFF.

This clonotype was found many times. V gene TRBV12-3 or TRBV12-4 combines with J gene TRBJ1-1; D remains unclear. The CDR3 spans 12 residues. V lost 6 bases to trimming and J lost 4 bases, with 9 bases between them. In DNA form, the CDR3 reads TGTGCCAGCAGCCCCCTGGGCACTGAAGCTTTCTTT. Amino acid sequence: CASSPLGTEAFF.

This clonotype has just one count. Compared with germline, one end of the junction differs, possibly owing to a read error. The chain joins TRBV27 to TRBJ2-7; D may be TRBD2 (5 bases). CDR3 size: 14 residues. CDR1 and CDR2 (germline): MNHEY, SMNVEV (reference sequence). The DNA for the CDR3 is TGTGCCAGCAGTTTTACTAGTAGAGACTACGTGCAGTACTTC. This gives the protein CASSFTSRDYVQYF.